These 10 T cell receptor beta chains came from one sample sequenced in a study of T cell responses to AZD1222 COVID-19 vaccine. Measured with immunoSEQ multiplex PCR; TCRdb has only the in-frame clones, and not every one. The table lists some 160,000 clones, around 93% of them singletons. Source: peripheral blood, taken on day 0 of AZD1222 vaccination. These receptors all come from an adult in good health.

This rearrangement joins TRBV5-4 to TRBJ2-7, with D tentatively TRBD1 or TRBD2 (5 bases each). V dropped 2 bases and J dropped 5 bases, with 14 bases sitting between them. The germline V gene has CDR1 SGHNT and CDR2 YYREEE (reference sequence). This CDR3 comprises 14 residues. Here the CDR3 DNA reads TGTGCCAGCAGCTTTGAATTCCGGGACCACGAGCAGTACTTC. This codes for CASSFEFRDHEQYF.

The gene calls are TRBV28 and TRBJ1-3; D is possibly TRBD1 (6 bases). Trimming stripped 10 bases from V and 6 bases from J, with 19 bases between. In germline, CDR1 is MDHEN, CDR2 SYDVKM. The CDR3 runs to 14 residues. As DNA, the CDR3 is TGTGCCACCAAACGGGGAGGGGGGGAAAACACCATATATTTT. It codes for CATKRGGGENTIYF.

The V and J genes are TRBV19 and TRBJ2-5; 10 bases are shared with TRBD2. Trimming at V came to 5 bases and at J to 1 base, leaving 7 bases not matched to a gene. The CDR3 length is 16 residues. Germline CDR1 and CDR2: LNHDA and SQIVND (reference sequence). The CDR3 region has the DNA TGTGCCAGTAGTCTCCCCGGGACTAGCGCCCAAGAGACCCAGTACTTC. As protein: CASSLPGTSAQETQYF. Together with reference TRBV19 and TRBJ2-5, the CDR3 gives the full variable domain: DGGITQSPKYLFRKEGQNVTLSCEQNLNHDAMYWYRQDPGQGLRLIYYSQIVNDFQKGDIAEGYSVSREKKESFPLTVTSAQKNPTAFYLCASSLPGTSAQETQYFGPGTRLLVL.

The chain recombines TRBV10-1 with TRBJ2-6; a possible D gene is TRBD2 (6 bases). The ends were cut back, 6 bases at V and 1 base at J, with 13 bases in the middle. The CDR3 loop spans 16 amino acids. Germline CDR1 WNHNN, CDR2 SYGVQD (reference sequence). The CDR3, as DNA: TGCGCCAGCAGGGCGGAGGGGCTTTCTGGGGCCAACGTCCTGACTTTC. Translated: CASRAEGLSGANVLTF.

The chain recombines TRBV6-2 or TRBV6-3 with TRBJ1-3, with unresolved D. Germline-derived CDR1 and CDR2 are MNHEY and SVGEGT. The CDR3 is 16 residues long. V lost 5 bases to trimming and J lost 0 bases, with 14 bases between them. This CDR3 reads CASSRGRLGSGNTIYF. CDR3 nucleotides: TGTGCCAGCAGTAGAGGACGACTCGGCTCTGGAAACACCATATATTTT.

The chain uses TRBV11-3 and TRBJ2-3; 11 positions match TRBD2. J was trimmed by 1 base and V by 5 bases; bases with no gene match: 8. The CDR3 sequence is 17 residues long. CDR1 is SGHNT and CDR2 is YENEEA in the germline V gene. The CDR3 nucleotides read TGTGCCAGCAGCCCCGGGACTAGCGGAGCCGGCACAGATACGCAGTATTTT. Its protein is CASSPGTSGAGTDTQYF.

The chain combines TRBV20-1 with TRBJ1-5; D unresolved. The germline gives CDR1 DFQATT, CDR2 SNEGSKA (reference sequence). Trimming left V 5 bases short and J 4 bases short, with 12 bases between. The CDR3 contains 13 residues. The CDR3 region has the DNA TGCAGTGCTGGTGGGGTGCAGAATCAGCCCCAGCATTTT. It is translated as CSAGGVQNQPQHF.

CDR3 region: CASIGPPSYNEQFF. CDR3 sequence (DNA): TGTGCCAGTATCGGGCCCCCATCCTACAATGAGCAGTTCTTC. The genes are TRBV2 and TRBJ2-1; D remains unclear. Deletions cut 9 bases from V and 1 base from J, with 13 bases between. Germline V gene sequence: CDR1 SNHLY, CDR2 FYNNEI. The CDR3 length is 14 residues. Drawing the rest from reference TRBV2 and TRBJ2-1, the complete variable domain is EPEVTQTPSHQVTQMGQEVILRCVPISNHLYFYWYRQILGQKVEFLVSFYNNEISEKSEIFDDQFSVERPDGSNFTLKIRSTKLEDSAMYFCASIGPPSYNEQFFGPGTRLTVL.

This chain joins TRBV5-1 and TRBJ1-6, with a possible D match to TRBD1 (6 bases). Trimming took off 3 bases at V and 7 bases at J, with 17 bases between the two ends. Germline-derived CDR1 and CDR2 are SGHRS and YFSETQ. This CDR3 region has 16 residues. The DNA for the CDR3 is TGCGCCAGCAGCTCCAAAACTACAGGGACCAATTCACCCCTCCACTTT. Its protein is CASSSKTTGTNSPLHF. Full variable domain (remainder filled in from reference TRBV5-1 and TRBJ1-6): KAGVTQTPRYLIKTRGQQVTLSCSPISGHRSVSWYQQTPGQGLQFLFEYFSETQRNKGNFPGRFSGRQFSNSRSEMNVSTLELGDSALYLCASSSKTTGTNSPLHFGNGTRLTVT.

The chain uses TRBV2 and TRBJ2-7; 11 bases fit TRBD1. Germline assignment: CDR1 SNHLY and CDR2 FYNNEI. V trimming: 6 bases; J trimming: 7 bases; junction bases outside the gene matches: 5. CDR3 length equals 13 residues. CDR3 amino acids: CASRGQGVGEQYF. The CDR3 bases are TGTGCCAGCAGGGGACAGGGGGTCGGGGAGCAGTACTTC.